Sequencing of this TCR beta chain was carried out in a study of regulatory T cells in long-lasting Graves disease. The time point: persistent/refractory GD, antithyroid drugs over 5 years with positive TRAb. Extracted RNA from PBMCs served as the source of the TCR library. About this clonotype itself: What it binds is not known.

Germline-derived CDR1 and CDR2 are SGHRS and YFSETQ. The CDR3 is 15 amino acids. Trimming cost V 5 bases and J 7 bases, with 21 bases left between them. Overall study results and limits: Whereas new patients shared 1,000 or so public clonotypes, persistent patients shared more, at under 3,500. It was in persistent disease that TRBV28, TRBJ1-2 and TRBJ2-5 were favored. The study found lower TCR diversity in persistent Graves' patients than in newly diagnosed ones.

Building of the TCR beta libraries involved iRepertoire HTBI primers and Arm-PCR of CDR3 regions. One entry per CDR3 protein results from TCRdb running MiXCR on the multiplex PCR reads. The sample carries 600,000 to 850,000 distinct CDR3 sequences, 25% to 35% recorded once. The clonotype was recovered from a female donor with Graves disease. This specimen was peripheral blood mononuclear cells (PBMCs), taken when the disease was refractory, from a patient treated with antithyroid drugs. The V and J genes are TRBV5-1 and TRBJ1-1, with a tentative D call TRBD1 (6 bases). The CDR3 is CASRKDTGARGEAFF. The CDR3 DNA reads TGCGCCAGCAGAAAAGATACGGGGGCTAGAGGTGAAGCTTTCTTT.